The T cell receptor (beta chain) under discussion was sequenced for a study of cytomegalovirus exposure and HLA in healthy donors. The study, taken as a whole, reports: Published work reported that the classifier diagnosed cytomegalovirus status with high specificity and sensitivity.

Concerning this clone: Its specificity is not known. One junction end disagrees with the germline gene, perhaps due to a read error.

13 Jbeta primers and 60 Vbeta primers were used for the PCR. Method: immunoSEQ multiplex PCR; TCRdb's copy keeps in-frame clones and lacks some. The listing records tens of thousands of clones. Per germline, CDR1 GTSNPN and CDR2 SVGIG (reference sequence). The CDR3 consists of 12 residues. The sequencing sample was made of PBMCs. This sequence originates from a male donor in good health and CMV-seropositive. The genes are TRBV30 and TRBJ1-1, with 9 bases lining up with TRBD1. In DNA, the CDR3 is TGTGCCTGGACTACAGGGGGCACTGAAGATTTCTTT. This gives the protein CAWTTGGTEDFF.